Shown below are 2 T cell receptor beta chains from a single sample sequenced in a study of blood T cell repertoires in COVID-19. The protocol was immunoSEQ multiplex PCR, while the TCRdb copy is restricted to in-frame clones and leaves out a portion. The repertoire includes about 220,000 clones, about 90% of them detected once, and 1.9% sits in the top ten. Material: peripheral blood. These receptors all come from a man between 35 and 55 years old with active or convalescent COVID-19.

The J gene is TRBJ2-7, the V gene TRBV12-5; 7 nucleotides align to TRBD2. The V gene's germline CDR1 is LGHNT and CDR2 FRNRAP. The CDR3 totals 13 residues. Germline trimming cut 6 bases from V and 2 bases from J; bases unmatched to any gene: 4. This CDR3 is CASGLGTTYEQYF. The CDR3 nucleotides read TGTGCTAGTGGATTAGGGACTACCTACGAGCAGTACTTC.

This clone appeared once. CDR3 nucleotides: TGTGCCAGCAGCGTTCCCGGGACAGGCGGTGAAAAACTGTTTTTT. Its translation: CASSVPGTGGEKLFF. This chain links TRBV5-5 with TRBJ1-4; the match to TRBD1 covers 8 bases. Germline V gene sequence: CDR1 SGHKS, CDR2 YYEKEE (reference sequence). The ends lost 4 bases at V and 7 bases at J; junction bases unmatched: 9. This CDR3 spans 15 amino acids. Complete variable domain (other parts from reference TRBV5-5 and TRBJ1-4): DAGVTQSPTHLIKTRGQQVTLRCSPISGHKSVSWYQQVLGQGPQFIFQYYEKEERGRGNFPDRFSARQFPNYSSELNVNALLLGDSALYLCASSVPGTGGEKLFFGSGTQLSVL.